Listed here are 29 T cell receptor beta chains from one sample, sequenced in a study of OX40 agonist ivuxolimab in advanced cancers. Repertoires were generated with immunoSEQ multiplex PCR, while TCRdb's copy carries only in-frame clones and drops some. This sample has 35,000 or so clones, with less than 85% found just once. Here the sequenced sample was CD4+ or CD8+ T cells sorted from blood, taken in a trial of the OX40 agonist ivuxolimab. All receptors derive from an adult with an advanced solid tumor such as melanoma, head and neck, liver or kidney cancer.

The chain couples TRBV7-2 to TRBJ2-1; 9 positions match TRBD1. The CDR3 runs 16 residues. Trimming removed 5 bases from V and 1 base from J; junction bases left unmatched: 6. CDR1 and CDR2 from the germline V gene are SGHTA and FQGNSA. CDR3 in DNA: TGTGCCAGCAGCCTTTCGACAGGGGGTTCCTACAATGAGCAGTTCTTC. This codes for CASSLSTGGSYNEQFF.

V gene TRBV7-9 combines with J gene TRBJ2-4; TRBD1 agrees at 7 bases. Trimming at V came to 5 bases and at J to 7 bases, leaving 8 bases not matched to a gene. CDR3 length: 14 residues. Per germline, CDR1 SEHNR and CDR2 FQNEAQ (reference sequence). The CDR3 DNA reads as TGTGCCAGCAGCCTGACAGGGCCGGGGAACATTCAGTACTTC. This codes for CASSLTGPGNIQYF.

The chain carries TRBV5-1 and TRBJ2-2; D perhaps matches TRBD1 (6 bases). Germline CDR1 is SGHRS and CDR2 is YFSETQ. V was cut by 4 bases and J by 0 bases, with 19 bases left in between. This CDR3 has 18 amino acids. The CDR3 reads CASSPDGRGQSNTGELFF. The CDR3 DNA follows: TGCGCCAGCAGCCCAGATGGGAGAGGACAGTCGAACACCGGGGAGCTGTTTTTT.

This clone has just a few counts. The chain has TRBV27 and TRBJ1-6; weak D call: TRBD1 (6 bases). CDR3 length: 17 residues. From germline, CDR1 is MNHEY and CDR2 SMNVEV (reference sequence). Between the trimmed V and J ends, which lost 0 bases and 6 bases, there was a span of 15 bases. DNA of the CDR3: TGTGCCAGCAGTTTATCCCGCCGACAGGCTCGTAATTCACCCCTCCACTTT. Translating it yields CASSLSRRQARNSPLHF.

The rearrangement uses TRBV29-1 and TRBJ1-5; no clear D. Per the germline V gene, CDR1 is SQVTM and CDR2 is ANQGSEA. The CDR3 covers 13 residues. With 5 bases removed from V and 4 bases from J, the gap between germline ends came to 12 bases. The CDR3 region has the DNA TGCAGCGTTTTAGCAGGCGGTAATCAGCCCCAGCATTTT. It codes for CSVLAGGNQPQHF.

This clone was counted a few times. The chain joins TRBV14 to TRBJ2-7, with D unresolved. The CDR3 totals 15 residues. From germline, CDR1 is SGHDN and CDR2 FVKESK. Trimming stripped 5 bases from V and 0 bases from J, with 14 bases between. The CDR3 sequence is CASSASPPSSYEQYF. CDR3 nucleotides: TGTGCCAGCAGCGCGAGCCCTCCGAGCTCCTACGAGCAGTACTTC.

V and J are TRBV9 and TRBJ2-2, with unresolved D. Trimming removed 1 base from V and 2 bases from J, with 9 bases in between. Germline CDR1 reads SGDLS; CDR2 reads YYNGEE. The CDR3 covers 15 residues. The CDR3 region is CASSVWAANTGELFF. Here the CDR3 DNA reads TGTGCCAGCAGCGTATGGGCAGCCAACACCGGGGAGCTGTTTTTT. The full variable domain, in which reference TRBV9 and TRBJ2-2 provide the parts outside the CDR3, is DSGVTQTPKHLITATGQRVTLRCSPRSGDLSVYWYQQSLDQGLQFLIQYYNGEERAKGNILERFSAQQFPDLHSELNLSSLELGDSALYFCASSVWAANTGELFFGEGSRLTVL.

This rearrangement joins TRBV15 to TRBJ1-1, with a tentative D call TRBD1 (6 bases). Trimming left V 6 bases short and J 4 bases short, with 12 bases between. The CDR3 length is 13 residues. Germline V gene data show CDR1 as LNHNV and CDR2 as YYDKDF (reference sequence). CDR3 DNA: TGTGCCACCAGGTGGGGGGCCGGCACTGAAGCTTTCTTT. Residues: CATRWGAGTEAFF.

The CDR3 loop reads CASSEDRGIETQYF. As DNA, the CDR3 is TGTGCCAGCAGTGAGGACAGGGGGATAGAGACCCAGTACTTC. This chain links TRBV2 with TRBJ2-5, with 10 bases aligning to TRBD1. The CDR3 covers 14 residues. CDR1 is SNHLY and CDR2 is FYNNEI in the germline V gene. V dropped 3 bases and J dropped 4; count of bases not matched to a gene: 2.

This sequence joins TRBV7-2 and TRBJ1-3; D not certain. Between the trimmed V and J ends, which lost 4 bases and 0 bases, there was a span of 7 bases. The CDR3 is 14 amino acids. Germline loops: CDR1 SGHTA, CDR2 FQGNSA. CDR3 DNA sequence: TGTGCCAGCAGCTCGGTCCCCTCTGGAAACACCATATATTTT. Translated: CASSSVPSGNTIYF.

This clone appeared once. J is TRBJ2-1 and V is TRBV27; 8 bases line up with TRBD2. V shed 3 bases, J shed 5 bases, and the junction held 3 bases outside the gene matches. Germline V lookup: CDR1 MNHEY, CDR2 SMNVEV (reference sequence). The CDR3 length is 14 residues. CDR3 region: CASSLAGGNNEQFF. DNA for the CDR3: TGTGCCAGCAGTTTGGCGGGGGGTAACAATGAGCAGTTCTTC.

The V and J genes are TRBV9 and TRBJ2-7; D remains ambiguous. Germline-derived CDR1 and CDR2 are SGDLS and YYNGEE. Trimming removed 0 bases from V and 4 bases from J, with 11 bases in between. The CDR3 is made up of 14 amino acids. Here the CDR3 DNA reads TGTGCCAGCAGCGTAGATTCGTACGGGTACGAGCAGTACTTC. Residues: CASSVDSYGYEQYF.

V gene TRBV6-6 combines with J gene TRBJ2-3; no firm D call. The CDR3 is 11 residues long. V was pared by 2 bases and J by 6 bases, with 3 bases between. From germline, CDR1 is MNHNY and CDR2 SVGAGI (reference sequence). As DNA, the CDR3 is TGTGCCAGCAGTTACCTGGATACGCAGTATTTT. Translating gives CASSYLDTQYF.

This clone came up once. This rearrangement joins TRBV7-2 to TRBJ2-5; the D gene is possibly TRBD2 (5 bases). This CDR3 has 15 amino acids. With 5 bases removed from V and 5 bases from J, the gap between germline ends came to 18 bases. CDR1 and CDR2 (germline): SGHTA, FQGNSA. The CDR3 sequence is CASSPWTRQAETQYF. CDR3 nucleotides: TGTGCCAGCAGCCCCTGGACTCGACAAGCGGAGACCCAGTACTTC.

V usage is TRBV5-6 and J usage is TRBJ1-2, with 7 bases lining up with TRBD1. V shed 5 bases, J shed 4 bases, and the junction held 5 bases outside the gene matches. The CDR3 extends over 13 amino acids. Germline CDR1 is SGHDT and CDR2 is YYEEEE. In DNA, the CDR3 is TGTGCCAGCAGTCCCGACAGGGCCTATGGCTACACCTTC. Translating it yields CASSPDRAYGYTF.

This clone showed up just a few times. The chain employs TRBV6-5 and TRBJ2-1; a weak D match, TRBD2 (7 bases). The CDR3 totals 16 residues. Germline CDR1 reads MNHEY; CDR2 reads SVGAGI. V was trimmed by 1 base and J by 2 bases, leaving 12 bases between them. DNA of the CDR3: TGTGCCAGCAGTTACTTTAAGGGGGGGCCCTACAATGAGCAGTTCTTC. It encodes CASSYFKGGPYNEQFF.

The CDR3: CASSYSFDNYGYTF. The CDR3 nucleotides are TGTGCCAGCAGTTACTCCTTCGACAACTATGGCTACACCTTC. The chain has TRBV6-5 and TRBJ1-2, with no clear D. With 0 bases removed from V and 2 bases from J, the gap between germline ends came to 7 bases. Germline-derived CDR1 and CDR2 are MNHEY and SVGAGI. This CDR3 has 14 amino acids.

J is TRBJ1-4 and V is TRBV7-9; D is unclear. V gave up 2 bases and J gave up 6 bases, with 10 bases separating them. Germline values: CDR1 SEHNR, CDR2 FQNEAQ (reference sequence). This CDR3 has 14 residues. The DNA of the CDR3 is TGTGCCAGCAGCTTATACGGGTGGGATGAAAAACTGTTTTTT. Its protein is CASSLYGWDEKLFF. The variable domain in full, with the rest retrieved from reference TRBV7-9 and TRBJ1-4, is DTGVSQNPRHKITKRGQNVTFRCDPISEHNRLYWYRQTLGQGPEFLTYFQNEAQLEKSRLLSDRFSAERPKGSFSTLEIQRTEQGDSAMYLCASSLYGWDEKLFFGSGTQLSVL.

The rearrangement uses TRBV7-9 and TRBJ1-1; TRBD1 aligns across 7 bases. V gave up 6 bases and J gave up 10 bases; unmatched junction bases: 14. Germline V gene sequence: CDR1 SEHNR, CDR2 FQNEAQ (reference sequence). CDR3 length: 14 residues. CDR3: CASSQGGQFRGAFF. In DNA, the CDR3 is TGTGCCAGCAGTCAGGGGGGGCAGTTTCGTGGAGCTTTCTTT.

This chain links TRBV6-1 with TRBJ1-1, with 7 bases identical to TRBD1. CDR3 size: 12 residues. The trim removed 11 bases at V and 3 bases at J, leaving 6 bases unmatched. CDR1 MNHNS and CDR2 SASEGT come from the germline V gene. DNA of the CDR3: TGTGCCGGTAAAACAGGGGACACTGAAGCTTTCTTT. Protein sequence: CAGKTGDTEAFF.

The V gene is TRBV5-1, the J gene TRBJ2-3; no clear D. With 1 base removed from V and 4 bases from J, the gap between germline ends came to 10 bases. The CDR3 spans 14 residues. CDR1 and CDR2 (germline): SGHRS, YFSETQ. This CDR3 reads CASSLFGPPDTQYF. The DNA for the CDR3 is TGCGCCAGCAGCTTGTTTGGTCCCCCAGATACGCAGTATTTT.

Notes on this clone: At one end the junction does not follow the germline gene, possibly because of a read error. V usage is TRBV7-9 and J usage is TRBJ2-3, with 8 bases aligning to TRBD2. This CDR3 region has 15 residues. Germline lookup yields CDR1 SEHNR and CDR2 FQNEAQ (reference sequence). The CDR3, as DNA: TGTGCCAGCAGATTAGCGGGGAGCCGTACAGATACGCAGTATTTT. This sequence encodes CASRLAGSRTDTQYF.

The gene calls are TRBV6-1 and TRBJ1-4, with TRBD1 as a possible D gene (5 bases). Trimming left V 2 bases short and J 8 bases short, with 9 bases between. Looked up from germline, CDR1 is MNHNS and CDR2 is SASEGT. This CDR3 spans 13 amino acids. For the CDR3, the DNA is TGTGCCAGCAGTGAATCAGGGAGAGAAAAACTGTTTTTT. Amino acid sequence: CASSESGREKLFF.

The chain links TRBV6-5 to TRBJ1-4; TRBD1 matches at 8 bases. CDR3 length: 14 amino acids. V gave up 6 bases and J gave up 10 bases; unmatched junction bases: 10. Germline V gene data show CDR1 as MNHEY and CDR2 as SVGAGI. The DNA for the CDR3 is TGTGCCAGCAGAACCTGGACAGGGAGCGCAAAACTGTTTTTT. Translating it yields CASRTWTGSAKLFF.

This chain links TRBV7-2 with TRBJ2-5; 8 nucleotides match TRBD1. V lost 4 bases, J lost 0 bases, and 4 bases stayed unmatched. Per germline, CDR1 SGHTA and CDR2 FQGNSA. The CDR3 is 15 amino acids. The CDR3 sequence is CASSSNRGYQETQYF. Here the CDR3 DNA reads TGTGCCAGCAGCTCAAACAGGGGGTACCAAGAGACCCAGTACTTC. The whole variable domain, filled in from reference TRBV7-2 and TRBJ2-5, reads GAGVSQSPSNKVTEKGKDVELRCDPISGHTALYWYRQSLGQGLEFLIYFQGNSAPDKSGLPSDRFSAERTGGSVSTLTIQRTQQEDSAVYLCASSSNRGYQETQYFGPGTRLLVL.

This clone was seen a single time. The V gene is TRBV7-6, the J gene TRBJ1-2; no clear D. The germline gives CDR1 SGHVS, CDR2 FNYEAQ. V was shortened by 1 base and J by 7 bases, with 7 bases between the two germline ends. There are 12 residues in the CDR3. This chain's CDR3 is CASSLGSSGYTF. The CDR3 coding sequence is TGTGCCAGCAGCTTAGGGTCGTCTGGCTACACCTTC.

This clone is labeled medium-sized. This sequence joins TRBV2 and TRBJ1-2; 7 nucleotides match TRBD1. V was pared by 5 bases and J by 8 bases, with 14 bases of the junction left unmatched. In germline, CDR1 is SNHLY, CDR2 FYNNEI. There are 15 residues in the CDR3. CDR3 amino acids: CASSPRQGRVSGYTF. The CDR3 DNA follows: TGTGCCAGCAGTCCTAGACAGGGCCGTGTTTCGGGCTACACCTTC.

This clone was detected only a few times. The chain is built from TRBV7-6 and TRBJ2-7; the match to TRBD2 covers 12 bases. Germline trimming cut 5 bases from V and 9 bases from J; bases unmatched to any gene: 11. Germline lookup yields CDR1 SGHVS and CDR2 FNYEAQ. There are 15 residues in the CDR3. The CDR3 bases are TGTGCCAGCAGCCATCTGACTAGCGGGGGTGTCTTGCAGTACTTC. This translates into CASSHLTSGGVLQYF.

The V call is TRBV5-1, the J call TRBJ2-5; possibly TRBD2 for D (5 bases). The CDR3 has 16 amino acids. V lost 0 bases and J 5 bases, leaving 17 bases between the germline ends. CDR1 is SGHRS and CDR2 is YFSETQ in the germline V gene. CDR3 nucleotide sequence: TGCGCCAGCAGCTTGGCAGCTAGCATCGGGCGGGAGACCCAGTACTTC. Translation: CASSLAASIGRETQYF.